What follows are 14 T cell receptor beta chains derived from one specimen sequenced in a study of blood T cell repertoires in COVID-19. Sequencing used immunoSEQ multiplex PCR; TCRdb keeps in-frame clones, though not all of them. The profile shows under 85,000 clones, around 84% of them singletons. Sequenced material: peripheral blood. The receptors were gathered from a man aged 45-60 years with acute or convalescent COVID-19.

The chain joins TRBV28 to TRBJ1-6, with unresolved D. CDR1 and CDR2 from the germline V gene are MDHEN and SYDVKM. The CDR3 runs to 14 residues. V was trimmed by 6 bases and J by 7 bases, leaving 13 bases between them. Here the CDR3 reads CASRHHERNSPLHF. DNA for the CDR3: TGTGCCAGCAGGCATCATGAGCGAAATTCACCCCTCCACTTT.

The chain is built from TRBV5-1 and TRBJ2-3; perhaps TRBD2 as D (7 bases). Per the germline V gene, CDR1 is SGHRS and CDR2 is YFSETQ. The CDR3 covers 16 residues. V was trimmed by 4 bases and J by 0 bases, leaving 15 bases between them. The CDR3 DNA is TGCGCCAGCAGCGGGGGGGCAGGCTCTAGCACAGATACGCAGTATTTT. Translating gives CASSGGAGSSTDTQYF.

The chain couples TRBV7-2 to TRBJ2-1; D might be TRBD2 (6 bases). The V gene lost 5 bases and the J gene lost 9 bases, with 17 bases spanning the gap. The CDR3 contains 14 residues. Germline CDR1 reads SGHTA; CDR2 reads FQGNSA. The CDR3 nucleotides read TGTGCCAGCAGCGCGGACGGGACTCAGAGTGAGCAGTTCTTC. This encodes CASSADGTQSEQFF.

The V gene is TRBV4-3, the J gene TRBJ1-1; tentative D call: TRBD1 (5 bases). The germline CDR1 and CDR2 sequences are LGHNA and YSLEER. There are 15 residues in the CDR3. V was pared by 0 bases and J by 3 bases, with 11 bases between. CDR3 sequence: CASSQDGGGYTEAFF. CDR3 coding DNA: TGCGCCAGCAGCCAAGATGGGGGAGGGTACACTGAAGCTTTCTTT.

The genes are TRBV7-2 and TRBJ2-7, with D possibly matching TRBD1 (5 bases). CDR3 length: 13 residues. Germline V gene lookup returns CDR1 SGHTA and CDR2 FQGNSA. V was clipped by 2 bases and J by 5 bases, with 10 bases between them. The CDR3 loop reads CASSLSRANEQYF. CDR3 bases: TGTGCCAGCAGCTTATCCAGGGCAAACGAGCAGTACTTC.

The chain combines TRBV5-1 with TRBJ1-2, with 9 nucleotides matching TRBD1. Trimming at V came to 0 bases and at J to 8 bases, leaving 11 bases not matched to a gene. The V gene's germline CDR1 is SGHRS and CDR2 YFSETQ. The CDR3 loop spans 16 amino acids. The CDR3 nucleotides read TGCGCCAGCAGCTTGGCTCAGGGACAGGGATTAGAGGGCTACACCTTC. It encodes CASSLAQGQGLEGYTF.

The chain combines TRBV7-2 with TRBJ1-6; 10 nucleotides line up with TRBD1. This CDR3 has 15 amino acids. Germline CDR1 SGHTA, CDR2 FQGNSA. Losses at the gene ends were 3 bases for V and 10 bases for J; bases not matched to a gene: 6. In DNA form, the CDR3 reads TGTGCCAGCAGCTTCCGACAGGGGGCAGGATCACCCCTCCACTTT. This sequence encodes CASSFRQGAGSPLHF.

This chain links TRBV7-2 with TRBJ1-6; D call uncertain. CDR1 and CDR2 from the germline V gene are SGHTA and FQGNSA. The CDR3 extends over 14 amino acids. V was cut by 5 bases and J by 6 bases, with 11 bases left in between. The CDR3 spells CASSPASGNSPLHF. For the CDR3, the DNA is TGTGCCAGCAGCCCGGCATCGGGTAATTCACCCCTCCACTTT.

This chain uses TRBV28 with TRBJ2-1, with D maybe TRBD1 (6 bases). There are 12 residues in the CDR3. V shed 6 bases and J shed 13 bases, with 16 bases lying between them. Germline CDR1 MDHEN, CDR2 SYDVKM. CDR3 DNA sequence: TGTGCCAGCAGACCGACGGACAGCGGTCAGTTCTTC. Protein product: CASRPTDSGQFF.

The chain carries TRBV24-1 and TRBJ1-1; D remains ambiguous. Per the germline V gene, CDR1 is KGHDR and CDR2 is SFDVKD. V gave up 4 bases and J gave up 1 base, with 12 bases separating them. The CDR3 is made up of 15 amino acids. CDR3 region: CATSDPMTGNTEAFF. The CDR3 DNA reads as TGTGCCACCAGTGACCCGATGACGGGGAACACTGAAGCTTTCTTT.

This clone was observed a handful of times. This chain joins TRBV4-3 and TRBJ2-5; a possible D gene is TRBD1 (5 bases). The CDR3 is 17 amino acids. V lost 0 bases to trimming and J lost 3 bases, with 17 bases between them. From germline, CDR1 is LGHNA and CDR2 YSLEER. CDR3 region: CASSQDGQGRRKETQYF. CDR3 nucleotides: TGCGCCAGCAGCCAAGATGGTCAGGGAAGACGGAAAGAGACCCAGTACTTC.

The chain carries TRBV5-4 and TRBJ2-7, with D perhaps TRBD1 (6 bases). The CDR3 covers 15 residues. Germline CDR1 and CDR2: SGHNT and YYREEE (reference sequence). Trimming took off 0 bases at V and 4 bases at J, with 14 bases between the two ends. In DNA, the CDR3 is TGTGCCAGCAGCTTGGAACAGGTCCAGGGGTACGAGCAGTACTTC. Amino acid sequence: CASSLEQVQGYEQYF. The whole variable domain, remainder taken from reference TRBV5-4 and TRBJ2-7, is ETGVTQSPTHLIKTRGQQVTLRCSSQSGHNTVSWYQQALGQGPQFIFQYYREEENGRGNFPPRFSGLQFPNYSSELNVNALELDDSALYLCASSLEQVQGYEQYFGPGTRLTVT.

This sequence joins TRBV27 and TRBJ2-1; 7 positions agree with TRBD2. CDR3 length: 14 amino acids. With 4 bases clipped from V and 5 bases from J, the junction kept 5 bases outside the gene matches. Germline CDR1 reads MNHEY; CDR2 reads SMNVEV (reference sequence). The CDR3 reads CASSYGRTNNEQFF. The DNA of the CDR3 is TGTGCCAGCAGTTACGGGAGGACAAACAATGAGCAGTTCTTC.

The rearrangement uses TRBV10-2 and TRBJ2-2, with 15 bases lining up with TRBD2. This CDR3 contains 20 residues. Germline V CDR1 and CDR2: WSHSY, SAAADI. Unmatched junction bases numbered 12, after V lost 3 bases and J lost 4 bases. The CDR3 is CASSDSGTSGRISGTGELFF. CDR3 in DNA: TGCGCCAGCAGTGACTCCGGGACTAGCGGGAGGATAAGCGGCACCGGGGAGCTGTTTTTT.